This T cell receptor beta chain was sequenced during a study of TIL therapy for anti-PD-1-resistant metastatic lung cancer. As for the study in general: Tumor harvest preceded PD-1/PD-L1 blockade, followed by nivolumab treatment.

The length of the CDR3 is 16 residues. From germline, CDR1 is MNHEY and CDR2 SMNVEV (reference sequence). Trimming pared 7 bases from V and 1 base from J, leaving 17 bases between. Time point defined: pre-treatment sample, taken before nivolumab and TIL therapy. The immunoSEQ assay was v3. Sequencing depth was around 2 million read pairs for survey level, roughly 4.5-6 million for deep. Here immunoSEQ multiplex PCR was the method, and the copy in TCRdb shows in-frame clones only, minus some. The sample contains 9,500 to 15,000 clones, approximately 80% of which appear only once. This receptor was identified in a person aged 25-80 years with non-small cell lung cancer. Source: blood, taken at baseline. V gene TRBV27 combines with J gene TRBJ2-1; a possible D gene is TRBD1 (5 bases). CDR3 coding DNA: TGTGCCAGCAACTCCTTAGTGCAGGGATCCTACAATGAGCAGTTCTTC. This gives the protein CASNSLVQGSYNEQFF.